The 32 T cell receptor beta chains in this list originate from one sample, sequenced in a study of a mutant IDH1 vaccine in newly diagnosed glioma. Regarding time point: week 5, during vaccination. Every vaccination contained 300 ug of the mutant IDH1 20-mer peptide and was paired with topical imiquimod. These TCRs' antigens remain unknown. The method was immunoSEQ multiplex PCR; TCRdb's version includes in-frame clones alone and lacks a portion of them. The sample carries roughly 12,000 clones, roughly 84% recorded once. The sample here was PBMCs, taken from a glioma patient whose treatment included an IDH1 peptide vaccine. These receptors all come from a woman aged 40 to 50 with glioma. Some clones in this sample may be carry-over from other donors' samples.

The gene calls are TRBV2 and TRBJ1-4; 8 nucleotides match TRBD1. From germline, CDR1 is SNHLY and CDR2 FYNNEI. CDR3 length equals 14 residues. Losses at the gene ends were 6 bases for V and 7 bases for J; bases not matched to a gene: 7. The CDR3 region has the DNA TGTGCCAGCAGCGTGGGACAGGATCTTGAAAAACTGTTTTTT. It translates to CASSVGQDLEKLFF.

DNA of the CDR3: TGTGCCAGCAGCCCCCAGGGTAACTATGGCTACACCTTC. Its protein is CASSPQGNYGYTF. The rearrangement links TRBV9 to TRBJ1-2; D may be TRBD1 (5 bases). Germline CDR1 SGDLS, CDR2 YYNGEE. V was cut by 4 bases and J by 1 base, with 8 bases left in between. The CDR3 spans 13 residues.

The chain recombines TRBV28 with TRBJ2-7; D gene unclear. CDR1 is MDHEN and CDR2 is SYDVKM in the germline V gene. V lost 8 bases, J lost 7 bases, and 15 bases lay in between. The CDR3 is made up of 12 amino acids. CDR3 sequence: CASSLTLLEQYF. The CDR3 DNA follows: TGTGCCAGCTCTCTAACGCTACTGGAGCAGTACTTC.

CDR3 coding DNA: TGCAGTGCTAGGGCGGTGCAGCAGTTCTTC. Its translation is CSARAVQQFF. The chain is built from TRBV20-1 and TRBJ2-1; D is undetermined. Trimming pared 3 bases from V and 11 bases from J, leaving 8 bases between. There are 10 residues in the CDR3. Germline lookup yields CDR1 DFQATT and CDR2 SNEGSKA (reference sequence).

V usage is TRBV27 and J usage is TRBJ2-3, with 9 bases identical to TRBD1. The junction had 5 bases not matched to a gene; V was cut back by 6 bases and J by 4 bases. The CDR3 covers 14 residues. Germline-derived CDR1 and CDR2 are MNHEY and SMNVEV (reference sequence). CDR3 nucleotides: TGTGCCAGCAGGGGGACAGGGATGGCAGATACGCAGTATTTT. Translated, it gives CASRGTGMADTQYF.

The chain recombines TRBV10-3 with TRBJ2-7; D uncertain. This CDR3 is 12 amino acids long. The germline V gene encodes CDR1 ENHRY and CDR2 SYGVKD. The germline V and J ends were trimmed by 5 bases and 3 bases, with 8 bases remaining between them. The CDR3 coding sequence is TGTGCCATCAGTCCTAATTACTACGAGCAGTACTTC. This sequence encodes CAISPNYYEQYF.

The V gene is TRBV9, the J gene TRBJ2-7, with D perhaps matching TRBD1 or TRBD2 (6 bases each). Trimming stripped 2 bases from V and 6 bases from J, with 15 bases between. From germline, CDR1 is SGDLS and CDR2 YYNGEE. CDR3 length equals 14 residues. The CDR3 here is CASSVGPKGGEQYF. The CDR3 nucleotides are TGTGCCAGCAGCGTTGGGCCAAAGGGGGGCGAGCAGTACTTC.

CDR3 sequence (DNA): TGTGCCAGCAGCTTACAGGCAGGGGGCATGAACACTGAAGCTTTCTTT. It codes for CASSLQAGGMNTEAFF. The chain joins TRBV11-2 to TRBJ1-1; TRBD1 matches 8 bases. The CDR3 sequence is 16 residues long. Per germline, CDR1 SGHAT and CDR2 FQNNGV. Trimming at V came to 2 bases and at J to 0 bases, leaving 5 bases not matched to a gene.

The chain carries TRBV2 and TRBJ2-3, with 11 bases fitting TRBD2. Trimming cost V 2 bases and J 1 base; bases outside gene matches: 8. The germline gives CDR1 SNHLY, CDR2 FYNNEI. This CDR3 region has 18 residues. The CDR3 reads CASSEWLAGGAGTDTQYF. The CDR3 nucleotides are TGTGCCAGCAGTGAATGGCTAGCGGGGGGAGCCGGCACAGATACGCAGTATTTT.

The rearrangement uses TRBV30 and TRBJ2-3; 8 nucleotides line up with TRBD2. The CDR3 is 15 residues long. The V gene end was trimmed by 2 bases and the J gene end by 4 bases; junction bases not matched to a gene: 8. Germline V CDR1 and CDR2: GTSNPN, SVGIG (reference sequence). In DNA form, the CDR3 reads TGTGCCTGGAGTTTCCCGGGACTAGGGGCAGATACGCAGTATTTT. It translates to CAWSFPGLGADTQYF.

This clone appeared a few times. V gene TRBV19 combines with J gene TRBJ1-5; the D is unclear. The germline V and J ends were trimmed by 9 bases and 0 bases, with 15 bases remaining between them. Germline CDR1 is LNHDA and CDR2 is SQIVND (reference sequence). This CDR3 comprises 15 residues. CDR3 region: CASLTQAYSNQPQHF. The CDR3 coding sequence is TGTGCCAGCCTCACCCAGGCTTATAGCAATCAGCCCCAGCATTTT. The whole variable domain, remainder taken from reference TRBV19 and TRBJ1-5, is DGGITQSPKYLFRKEGQNVTLSCEQNLNHDAMYWYRQDPGQGLRLIYYSQIVNDFQKGDIAEGYSVSREKKESFPLTVTSAQKNPTAFYLCASLTQAYSNQPQHFGDGTRLSIL.

The V gene is TRBV19, the J gene TRBJ2-7, with D hard to call. The CDR3 length is 15 residues. V lost 5 bases and J 1 base, leaving 15 bases between the germline ends. The germline gives CDR1 LNHDA, CDR2 SQIVND (reference sequence). Here the CDR3 DNA reads TGTGCCAGTAGTGAGAAGGCAGCCCCTTCCTACGAGCAGTACTTC. Translation gives CASSEKAAPSYEQYF.

The chain recombines TRBV2 with TRBJ2-5; D unclear. Germline CDR1 and CDR2: SNHLY and FYNNEI. This CDR3 is built from 12 residues. The V end was cut by 6 bases, the J end by 7 bases, with 12 bases between. CDR3: CASRTSSGTQYF. The CDR3 bases are TGTGCCAGCAGGACCAGTAGTGGGACCCAGTACTTC.

The chain employs TRBV5-5 and TRBJ1-1; D unresolved. Germline V CDR1 and CDR2: SGHKS, YYEKEE (reference sequence). The CDR3 length is 14 residues. V was shortened by 4 bases and J by 0 bases, with 10 bases between the two germline ends. CDR3 amino acids: CASSLGRVNTEAFF. The CDR3 nucleotides are TGTGCCAGCAGCCTAGGACGGGTGAACACTGAAGCTTTCTTT.

The chain links TRBV5-1 to TRBJ2-3; D perhaps matches TRBD2 (5 bases). Germline assignment: CDR1 SGHRS and CDR2 YFSETQ. Trimming pared 1 base from V and 2 bases from J, leaving 8 bases between. The CDR3 loop spans 14 amino acids. In nucleotides, the CDR3 is TGCGCCAGCAGCTTGCGGAGGCCCACAGATACGCAGTATTTT. As protein: CASSLRRPTDTQYF.

The chain is built from TRBV14 and TRBJ2-4, with 11 bases lining up with TRBD1. V lost 4 bases to trimming and J lost 6 bases; unmatched junction nucleotides: 5. CDR3 length equals 15 residues. Germline CDR1 reads SGHDN; CDR2 reads FVKESK. The CDR3 DNA reads as TGTGCCAGCAGCCCCTGGACAGGGGGCGCAAACATTCAGTACTTC. This codes for CASSPWTGGANIQYF.

The J gene is TRBJ2-2, the V gene TRBV5-8; 7 positions agree with TRBD1. J gave up 7 bases and V 4 bases, and 10 bases lay outside the gene matches. This CDR3 contains 15 residues. CDR1 and CDR2 from the germline V gene are SGHTS and YDEGEE. CDR3 sequence reads: CASSRETGRGGELFF. CDR3 DNA: TGTGCCAGCAGCCGCGAGACAGGGCGAGGCGGGGAGCTGTTTTTT.

Concerning this clone: This sample includes further DNA sequences coding for the same CDR3. The V and J genes are TRBV18 and TRBJ1-1, with D perhaps matching TRBD1 (6 bases). V gave up 3 bases and J gave up 1 base, with 6 bases separating them. Germline V gives CDR1 KGHSH, CDR2 LQKENI. This CDR3 is built from 13 residues. This chain's CDR3 is CASSPGQNTEAFF. The CDR3 coding sequence is TGTGCCAGCTCACCGGGACAGAACACTGAAGCTTTCTTT.

This clone showed up just a few times. This chain connects TRBV7-8 to TRBJ1-5, with TRBD1 as a possible D gene (5 bases). Germline loops: CDR1 SGHVS, CDR2 FQNEAQ. The length of the CDR3 is 16 residues. Between the trimmed V and J ends, which lost 5 bases and 2 bases, there was a span of 16 bases. The CDR3 DNA reads as TGTGCCAGCAGCCCCCCAGGGAGGATGGGCAATCAGCCCCAGCATTTT. Its translation: CASSPPGRMGNQPQHF.

This clone came up a few times. V and J are TRBV6-6 and TRBJ1-5; D is ambiguous. V lost 7 bases and J 1 base, leaving 14 bases between the germline ends. The CDR3 is 15 residues long. Germline V gives CDR1 MNHNY, CDR2 SVGAGI (reference sequence). In nucleotides, the CDR3 is TGTGCCAGCAACGCGGAGGGAGTGAGCAATCAGCCCCAGCATTTT. It is translated as CASNAEGVSNQPQHF.

J is TRBJ2-6 and V is TRBV7-2; D is unclear. CDR1 is SGHTA, CDR2 FQGNSA, per germline. V gave up 2 bases and J gave up 0 bases, with 2 bases separating them. The CDR3 spans 14 residues. The CDR3 is CASSLTSGANVLTF. For the CDR3, the DNA is TGTGCCAGCAGCTTAACCTCTGGGGCCAACGTCCTGACTTTC.

The J gene is TRBJ1-5, the V gene TRBV19; D call uncertain. The V and J ends lost 3 bases and 4 bases respectively, with 7 bases between them. Germline V gene sequence: CDR1 LNHDA, CDR2 SQIVND (reference sequence). CDR3 size: 13 residues. The CDR3 is CASSISENQPQHF. Here the CDR3 DNA reads TGTGCCAGTAGTATTTCGGAGAATCAGCCCCAGCATTTT.

The chain couples TRBV25-1 to TRBJ1-4; no firm D call. Germline V CDR1 and CDR2: MGHDK, SYGVNS. The CDR3 consists of 17 residues. The V gene lost 3 bases and the J gene lost 0 bases, with 14 bases spanning the gap. The CDR3, as DNA: TGTGCCAGCAGTGATACCCGATTTACTGCAACTAATGAAAAACTGTTTTTT. Its protein product is CASSDTRFTATNEKLFF.

The gene calls are TRBV11-2 and TRBJ2-7, with 10 bases identical to TRBD2. V was clipped by 1 base and J by 3 bases; unmatched bases: 6. This CDR3 is built from 16 residues. CDR1 SGHAT and CDR2 FQNNGV come from the germline V gene. The CDR3 DNA follows: TGTGCCAGCAGCTTAGCTCTAGCGGGAGCAAGCTACGAGCAGTACTTC. Protein product: CASSLALAGASYEQYF. Variable domain in full (rest from reference TRBV11-2 and TRBJ2-7): EAGVAQSPRYKIIEKRQSVAFWCNPISGHATLYWYQQILGQGPKLLIQFQNNGVVDDSQLPKDRFSAERLKGVDSTLKIQPAKLEDSAVYLCASSLALAGASYEQYFGPGTRLTVT.

This clone has a handful of counts. This chain connects TRBV4-1 to TRBJ2-3; 12 bases map to TRBD2. The V and J ends lost 3 bases and 4 bases, in that order; junction bases with no gene match: 2. The CDR3 is 15 amino acids. Per the germline V gene, CDR1 is MGHRA and CDR2 is YSYEKL. DNA of the CDR3: TGCGCCAGCAGCCAGACTAGCGGGGGTGCAGATACGCAGTATTTT. Amino acids: CASSQTSGGADTQYF.

The J gene is TRBJ2-1, the V gene TRBV14; a weak D match, TRBD2 (6 bases). The CDR3 sequence is 16 residues long. Between the trimmed V and J ends, which lost 0 bases and 0 bases, there was a span of 9 bases. Germline CDR1 is SGHDN and CDR2 is FVKESK. The DNA of the CDR3 is TGTGCCAGCAGCCAAGATCCGGGGGACTCCTACAATGAGCAGTTCTTC. Translated: CASSQDPGDSYNEQFF.

The rearrangement joins TRBV30 to TRBJ2-7; 10 positions match TRBD2. The CDR3 totals 16 residues. With 5 bases clipped from V and 2 bases from J, the junction kept 12 bases outside the gene matches. Germline V gene sequence: CDR1 GTSNPN, CDR2 SVGIG (reference sequence). Here the CDR3 reads CAWEGTAAGGPYEQYF. The CDR3 bases are TGTGCCTGGGAAGGGACTGCAGCGGGAGGGCCCTACGAGCAGTACTTC.

This clone was seen a single time. V gene TRBV28 combines with J gene TRBJ1-2; D not certain. Germline V CDR1 and CDR2: MDHEN, SYDVKM. V lost 7 bases to trimming and J lost 5 bases, with 11 bases between them. The CDR3 extends over 12 amino acids. CDR3 protein: CASTSGGYGYTF. The DNA for the CDR3 is TGTGCCAGCACCAGCGGCGGGTATGGCTACACCTTC.

The chain carries TRBV7-9 and TRBJ2-4, with D unclear. The CDR3 is 14 residues long. CDR1 and CDR2 (germline): SEHNR, FQNEAQ (reference sequence). V lost 1 base and J 3 bases, leaving 7 bases between the germline ends. CDR3: CASSLELVKNIQYF. Written as DNA, the CDR3 is TGTGCCAGCAGCTTAGAGCTGGTCAAAAACATTCAGTACTTC.

V and J are TRBV6-6 and TRBJ2-2, with a tentative D call TRBD2 (6 bases). This CDR3 is built from 15 residues. Germline CDR1 and CDR2: MNHNY and SVGAGI (reference sequence). V was cut by 0 bases and J by 4 bases, with 9 bases left in between. For the CDR3, the DNA is TGTGCCAGCAGTTACTCCGGGGGATTCACCGGGGAGCTGTTTTTT. Its protein product is CASSYSGGFTGELFF.

This clone was seen a single time. This chain connects TRBV27 to TRBJ2-2, with 7 positions matching TRBD2. This CDR3 is 17 amino acids long. Trimming removed 2 bases from V and 1 base from J; junction bases left unmatched: 7. Per germline, CDR1 MNHEY and CDR2 SMNVEV (reference sequence). This CDR3 is CASSLNWGGGNTGELFF. The CDR3 nucleotides are TGTGCCAGCAGTTTAAATTGGGGCGGGGGGAACACCGGGGAGCTGTTTTTT.

The chain uses TRBV19 and TRBJ1-5; no firm D call. V was trimmed by 1 base and J by 6 bases, leaving 7 bases between them. The CDR3 is 13 amino acids. Germline-derived CDR1 and CDR2 are LNHDA and SQIVND (reference sequence). CDR3 in amino acids: CASSIGVGQPQHF. In DNA form, the CDR3 reads TGTGCCAGTAGTATAGGAGTCGGTCAGCCCCAGCATTTT.